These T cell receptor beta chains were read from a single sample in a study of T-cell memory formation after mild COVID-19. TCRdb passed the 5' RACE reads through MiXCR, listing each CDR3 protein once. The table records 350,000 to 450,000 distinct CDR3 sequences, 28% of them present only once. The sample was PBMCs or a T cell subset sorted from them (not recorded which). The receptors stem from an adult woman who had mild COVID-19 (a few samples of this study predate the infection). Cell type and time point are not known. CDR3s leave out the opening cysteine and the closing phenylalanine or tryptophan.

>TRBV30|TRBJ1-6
AWRVRLVGRPYNSPLH
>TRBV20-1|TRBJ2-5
SASRTVQETQY
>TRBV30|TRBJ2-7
AWSVRLAGGYEQY
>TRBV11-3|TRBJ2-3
ASSFLGTGDGDTQY
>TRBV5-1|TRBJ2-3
ASSRGTGGSDTQY
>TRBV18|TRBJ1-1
ASSSPGGRDEAF
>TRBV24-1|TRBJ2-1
ATSEPGTSGPNNEQF
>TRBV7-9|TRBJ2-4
ASSATGTNIQY
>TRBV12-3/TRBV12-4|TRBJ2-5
ASTLSGKAETQY
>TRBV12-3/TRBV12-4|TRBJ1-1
ASRLAGTGNTEAF
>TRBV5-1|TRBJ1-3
ASSMDRVSGNTIY
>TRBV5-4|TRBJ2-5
ASSVDQLETQY
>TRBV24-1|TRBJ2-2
ATSDWTLGTGELF
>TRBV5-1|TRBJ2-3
ARSLGQVGLTDTQY
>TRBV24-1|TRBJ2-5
ATSGPTGGQGETQY
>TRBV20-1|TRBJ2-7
SARGRGQGQY
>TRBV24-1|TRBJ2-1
ATGPRDRVSNEQF
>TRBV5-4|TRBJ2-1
ASSFGLAGAYNEQF
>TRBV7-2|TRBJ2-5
ASSSFSETQY
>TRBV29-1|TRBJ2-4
SVEASTRSGAKNIQY
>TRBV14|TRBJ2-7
ASSQDYRGPSYEQY
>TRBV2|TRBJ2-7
ASSETWLAGGYEQY
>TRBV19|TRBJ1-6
ASSIFKANSPLH
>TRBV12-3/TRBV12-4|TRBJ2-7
ASSPRALVSYEQY
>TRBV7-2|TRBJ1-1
ASSSRRENTEAF
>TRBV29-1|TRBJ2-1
SVDSGYEQF
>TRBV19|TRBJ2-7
ASSMSGHGEYEQY
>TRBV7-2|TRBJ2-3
ATSNPRDTQY
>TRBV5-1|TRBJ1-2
ASSRLDGGYT
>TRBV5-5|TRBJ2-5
ASSLVEGEVETQY
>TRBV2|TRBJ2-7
ASRITGGHYEQY
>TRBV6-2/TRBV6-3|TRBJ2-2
ASSYSGHPNGELF
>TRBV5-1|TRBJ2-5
ASSPETRQETQY
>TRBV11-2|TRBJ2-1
ASSLGVAGGPYNEQF
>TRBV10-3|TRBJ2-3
AISPGGAGTDTQY
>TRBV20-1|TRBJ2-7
SASPSNSGGGYEQY
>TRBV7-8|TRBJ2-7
ASSNLAGQVYEQY
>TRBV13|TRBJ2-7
ASSLGQGGSYEQY
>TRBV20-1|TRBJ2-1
SVLWFGAQYNEQF
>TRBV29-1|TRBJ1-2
SVEADLDGYT
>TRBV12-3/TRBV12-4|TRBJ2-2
ASSRYTGELF
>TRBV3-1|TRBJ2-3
ASSQTEVDTQY
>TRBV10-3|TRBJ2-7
ATAPGSSYEQY
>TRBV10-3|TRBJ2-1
AISEDGTGVSEQF
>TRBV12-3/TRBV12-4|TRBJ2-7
ASSLGPRGNEQY
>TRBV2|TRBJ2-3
ASSPGTGSTDTQY
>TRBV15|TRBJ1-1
ATSREGSTEAF